These T cell receptor beta chains were read from a single sample in a study of blood T cell repertoires in COVID-19. TCRdb's table, derived via immunoSEQ multiplex PCR, lists solely in-frame clones and lacks some. The table records around 500,000 clones, approximately 88% of them present only once. Sequences were obtained from PBMCs or T cells enriched from blood (not recorded which). These TCRs come from a woman between 40 and 50 years old who had recovered from COVID-19. CDR3s include the opening cysteine and the closing phenylalanine or tryptophan. Fields, in order: V gene, D gene, J gene, clone size, CDR3 DNA, CDR3 protein. A D gene is named only where the DNA matches it firmly. Not all rows give a size; the values are once, few, many and, for expanded clones, a class.

v_call: TRBV4-3
d_call: NA
j_call: TRBJ1-6
clone_size: once
cdr3_nt: TGCGCCAGCAGCCAAGACGGACAGCCCTATAATTCACCCCTCCACTTT
cdr3_aa: CASSQDGQPYNSPLHF

v_call: TRBV25-1
d_call: TRBD1
j_call: TRBJ1-1
clone_size: NA
cdr3_nt: TGTGCCAGCAGGAAGACAGGGGTTACTGAAGCTTTCTTT
cdr3_aa: CASRKTGVTEAFF

v_call: TRBV12-1
d_call: NA
j_call: TRBJ2-7
clone_size: NA
cdr3_nt: TGTGCCAGCAGCTCAACAGGGGAATGGGAATCCTACGAGCAGTACTTC
cdr3_aa: CASSSTGEWESYEQYF

v_call: TRBV5-1
d_call: TRBD2
j_call: TRBJ2-3
clone_size: NA
cdr3_nt: TGCGCCAGCAGCTTCGTTCTAGCGGGAGGGCCGGGCACAGATACGCAGTATTTT
cdr3_aa: CASSFVLAGGPGTDTQYF

v_call: TRBV14
d_call: TRBD2
j_call: TRBJ2-1
clone_size: NA
cdr3_nt: TGTGCCAGCAGCCAAGAAGGGACTAGCGGGAGCTCCTACAATGAGCAGTTCTTC
cdr3_aa: CASSQEGTSGSSYNEQFF

v_call: TRBV10-1
d_call: TRBD1
j_call: TRBJ1-2
clone_size: NA
cdr3_nt: TGCGCCAGCAGTAGGGACAGGGGCTATGGCTACACCTTC
cdr3_aa: CASSRDRGYGYTF

v_call: TRBV7-2
d_call: NA
j_call: TRBJ1-6
clone_size: NA
cdr3_nt: TGTGCCAGCAGCTTAGGGACAGCCAATTCACCCCTCCACTTT
cdr3_aa: CASSLGTANSPLHF

v_call: TRBV6-5
d_call: NA
j_call: TRBJ2-7
clone_size: NA
cdr3_nt: TGTGCCAGCAGTCGCAACAGGGCAGAGGCTTACGAGCAGTACTTC
cdr3_aa: CASSRNRAEAYEQYF

v_call: TRBV24-1
d_call: TRBD1
j_call: TRBJ2-1
clone_size: NA
cdr3_nt: TGTGCCACCAGTGATCACAGGGGGCGTCAGTTCTTC
cdr3_aa: CATSDHRGRQFF

v_call: TRBV19
d_call: NA
j_call: TRBJ2-2
clone_size: NA
cdr3_nt: TGTGCCAGTCGAGAGAACACCGGGGAGCTGTTTTTT
cdr3_aa: CASRENTGELFF

v_call: TRBV11-3
d_call: NA
j_call: TRBJ2-1
clone_size: NA
cdr3_nt: TGTGCCAGCAGCCCCCCCGGGGTCCCGGAGCAGTTCTTC
cdr3_aa: CASSPPGVPEQFF

v_call: TRBV5-1
d_call: NA
j_call: TRBJ1-2
clone_size: NA
cdr3_nt: TGCGCCAGCAGCATGGGACACCTTAACTATGGCTACACCTTC
cdr3_aa: CASSMGHLNYGYTF

v_call: TRBV4-1
d_call: TRBD2
j_call: TRBJ2-7
clone_size: NA
cdr3_nt: TGCGCCAGCAGCCAAGTTGGAGCCCAATCTAGCGGGAAGGTTTATAGCATGTACGAGCAGTACTTC
cdr3_aa: CASSQVGAQSSGKVYSMYEQYF

v_call: TRBV5-6
d_call: NA
j_call: TRBJ1-1
clone_size: NA
cdr3_nt: TGTGCCAGCAGCTCCCATGCCGGGTCGAGGACTGAAGCTTTCTTT
cdr3_aa: CASSSHAGSRTEAFF

v_call: TRBV29-1
d_call: NA
j_call: TRBJ2-6
clone_size: NA
cdr3_nt: TGCAGCGTTGAACACACCTTCCCTGGGGCCAACGTCCTGACTTTC
cdr3_aa: CSVEHTFPGANVLTF

v_call: TRBV10-3
d_call: NA
j_call: TRBJ1-5
clone_size: NA
cdr3_nt: TGTGCCATCAGCAGGGACAAGGATCAGCCCCAGCATTTT
cdr3_aa: CAISRDKDQPQHF

v_call: TRBV7-2
d_call: NA
j_call: TRBJ1-3
clone_size: NA
cdr3_nt: TGTGCCAGCAGCTCTCGGGGATCCGGAAACACCATATATTTT
cdr3_aa: CASSSRGSGNTIYF

v_call: TRBV19
d_call: NA
j_call: TRBJ1-2
clone_size: NA
cdr3_nt: TGTGCCAGTAGTATAGGGGGGGGATTTCATGGCTACACCTTC
cdr3_aa: CASSIGGGFHGYTF

v_call: TRBV13
d_call: TRBD2
j_call: TRBJ2-3
clone_size: once
cdr3_nt: TGTGCCAGCAGCGCTCGTAGCGGGAGTCGGGATACGCAGTATTTT
cdr3_aa: CASSARSGSRDTQYF

v_call: TRBV7-9
d_call: NA
j_call: TRBJ1-1
clone_size: once
cdr3_nt: TGTGCCAGCAGCTTAAGGCCGGGAGGGACTGAAGCTTTCTTT
cdr3_aa: CASSLRPGGTEAFF

v_call: TRBV4-1
d_call: TRBD1
j_call: TRBJ2-7
clone_size: NA
cdr3_nt: TGCGCCAGCAGCCCGGGGACAGCTTTCTCCTACGAGCAGTACTTC
cdr3_aa: CASSPGTAFSYEQYF

v_call: TRBV28
d_call: TRBD2
j_call: TRBJ2-7
clone_size: NA
cdr3_nt: TGTGCCAGCAGTCCCCTCTCGGGGGGCGAGCAGTACTTC
cdr3_aa: CASSPLSGGEQYF

v_call: TRBV2
d_call: NA
j_call: TRBJ1-1
clone_size: NA
cdr3_nt: TGTGCCAGCAGCTCACGGGGGATGAACACTGAAGCTTTCTTT
cdr3_aa: CASSSRGMNTEAFF

v_call: TRBV12-5
d_call: NA
j_call: TRBJ2-3
clone_size: NA
cdr3_nt: TGTGCTAGTGGTTTGGGAATGGACAGCGCGGTGGGTGATACGCAGTATTTT
cdr3_aa: CASGLGMDSAVGDTQYF

v_call: TRBV7-9
d_call: NA
j_call: TRBJ1-2
clone_size: NA
cdr3_nt: TGTGCCAGCAGCCCGCCGCAGGGTGGCTACACCTTC
cdr3_aa: CASSPPQGGYTF

v_call: TRBV10-2
d_call: NA
j_call: TRBJ2-6
clone_size: NA
cdr3_nt: TGCGCCAGCAGTGAGTCCTGGACATCTGGGGCCAACGTCCTGACTTTC
cdr3_aa: CASSESWTSGANVLTF

v_call: TRBV27
d_call: TRBD1
j_call: TRBJ1-4
clone_size: NA
cdr3_nt: TGTGCCAGCAGTTTTATGGGACAGGGGTTTGAAAAACTGTTTTTT
cdr3_aa: CASSFMGQGFEKLFF

v_call: TRBV27
d_call: NA
j_call: TRBJ2-2
clone_size: NA
cdr3_nt: TGTGCCAGCAGTTACCTAAGCACCGGGGAGCTGTTTTTT
cdr3_aa: CASSYLSTGELFF

v_call: TRBV11-3
d_call: TRBD2
j_call: TRBJ2-1
clone_size: NA
cdr3_nt: TGTGCCAGCAGCAATAGCGGGAAAGGGTACAATGAGCAGTTCTTC
cdr3_aa: CASSNSGKGYNEQFF

v_call: TRBV15
d_call: TRBD1
j_call: TRBJ2-1
clone_size: NA
cdr3_nt: TGTGCCACCAGCAGTGGGGGACAGGGGGTCGGGGAGCAGTTCTTC
cdr3_aa: CATSSGGQGVGEQFF

v_call: TRBV24-1
d_call: NA
j_call: TRBJ1-2
clone_size: NA
cdr3_nt: TGTGCCACCTCCGAAGTGGGGGGATATGGCTACACCTTC
cdr3_aa: CATSEVGGYGYTF

v_call: TRBV11-2
d_call: NA
j_call: TRBJ2-3
clone_size: NA
cdr3_nt: TGTGCCAGCAGCTTACCTAACACAGATACGCAGTATTTT
cdr3_aa: CASSLPNTDTQYF

v_call: TRBV30
d_call: TRBD1
j_call: TRBJ1-1
clone_size: NA
cdr3_nt: TGTGCCTGGACCTTGGACGGCAGGGGGCTTTTGGGGGCTTTCTTT
cdr3_aa: CAWTLDGRGLLGAFF

v_call: TRBV24-1
d_call: NA
j_call: TRBJ2-7
clone_size: NA
cdr3_nt: TGTGCCACCAGTGATAACAGCCCGGGGGAGCAGTACTTC
cdr3_aa: CATSDNSPGEQYF